The 31 T cell receptor beta chains reported below all come from one sample, sequenced in a study of neurological immune-mediated disorders. TCRdb independently ran MiXCR on the 5' RACE reads; one entry per CDR3 protein. This table has roughly 34,000 distinct CDR3 sequences, 4.6% appearing once. The specimen was PBMCs. The receptors were gathered from a man between 18 and 29 years old in good health.

This clonotype was detected many times. V gene TRBV7-2 combines with J gene TRBJ1-4; D not resolved. This CDR3 spans 15 amino acids. Germline V gives CDR1 SGHTA, CDR2 FQGNSA. V was clipped by 4 bases and J by 5 bases, with 14 bases between them. The CDR3 sequence: CASSWTRHGNEKLFF. CDR3 coding DNA: TGTGCCAGCAGCTGGACTCGACACGGGAATGAAAAACTGTTTTTT.

This clonotype was picked up many times. CDR3: CSARDLRQGDSPLHF. Written as DNA, the CDR3 is TGCAGTGCTAGAGATCTTAGGCAGGGAGATTCACCCCTCCACTTT. The V gene is TRBV20-1, the J gene TRBJ1-6, with TRBD1 as a possible D gene (5 bases). Germline assignment: CDR1 DFQATT and CDR2 SNEGSKA (reference sequence). The CDR3 runs 15 residues. V lost 0 bases and J lost 8, with 14 bases in between.

This clonotype was seen at least ten times. The chain uses TRBV5-1 and TRBJ2-1; TRBD2 matches 10 bases. Trimming took 0 bases from V and 5 from J; bases not matched to a gene: 8. Germline assignment: CDR1 SGHRS and CDR2 YFSETQ. The CDR3 loop spans 17 amino acids. The DNA of the CDR3 is TGCGCCAGCAGCTTGGCCGTGTTAGCGGGGGGACACAATGAGCAGTTCTTC. Its protein product is CASSLAVLAGGHNEQFF.

This clonotype was detected many times. The chain combines TRBV10-3 with TRBJ1-6, with D perhaps TRBD1 (6 bases). V lost 0 bases and J 7 bases, leaving 7 bases between the germline ends. The CDR3 covers 14 residues. The germline gives CDR1 ENHRY, CDR2 SYGVKD. The CDR3 sequence is CAISESGQNSPLHF. The CDR3 nucleotides are TGTGCCATCAGTGAGTCCGGACAGAATTCACCCCTCCACTTT.

This clonotype showed up many times. The V call is TRBV5-4, the J call TRBJ2-7, with D possibly TRBD2 on 7 matching bases. Trimming cost V 4 bases and J 3 bases, with 29 bases left between them. The CDR3 is made up of 19 amino acids. Germline V CDR1 and CDR2: SGHNT, YYREEE (reference sequence). CDR3 DNA: TGTGCCAGCAGCGGGGGGGCGAGGCATCTCGGGACAACAAGCTACGAGCAGTACTTC. Encoded protein: CASSGGARHLGTTSYEQYF.

This clonotype was picked up many times. The chain recombines TRBV9 with TRBJ1-2; D gene unclear. V was clipped by 4 bases and J by 2 bases, with 15 bases between them. CDR3 length: 15 amino acids. Germline CDR1 reads SGDLS; CDR2 reads YYNGEE. DNA of the CDR3: TGTGCCAGCAGCAGCGGGTCTCTTCTGAACTATGGCTACACCTTC. Residues: CASSSGSLLNYGYTF. Supplemented by reference TRBV9 and TRBJ1-2, the full variable domain reads DSGVTQTPKHLITATGQRVTLRCSPRSGDLSVYWYQQSLDQGLQFLIQYYNGEERAKGNILERFSAQQFPDLHSELNLSSLELGDSALYFCASSSGSLLNYGYTFGSGTRLTVV.

This clonotype occurred many times. This chain joins TRBV11-2 and TRBJ2-3; 12 nucleotides align to TRBD2. This CDR3 spans 16 amino acids. Germline CDR1 SGHAT, CDR2 FQNNGV. V shed 4 bases, J shed 7 bases, and the junction held 9 bases outside the gene matches. CDR3 bases: TGTGCCAGCAGCTGGCCTAGCGGGGGGGCCTCAAATACGCAGTATTTT. Translated: CASSWPSGGASNTQYF. The complete variable domain, with remaining parts taken from reference TRBV11-2 and TRBJ2-3, reads EAGVAQSPRYKIIEKRQSVAFWCNPISGHATLYWYQQILGQGPKLLIQFQNNGVVDDSQLPKDRFSAERLKGVDSTLKIQPAKLEDSAVYLCASSWPSGGASNTQYFGPGTRLTVL.

This clonotype has at least ten counts. The chain joins TRBV4-3 to TRBJ1-5, with D possibly matching TRBD1 (5 bases). The CDR3 consists of 14 residues. From germline, CDR1 is LGHNA and CDR2 YSLEER. V was clipped by 5 bases and J by 11 bases, with 19 bases between them. CDR3 coding DNA: TGCGCCAGCAGCTTTGCGTCGGGGGTAGGGACCCAGCATTTT. Translating gives CASSFASGVGTQHF.

This clonotype was detected many times. This sequence joins TRBV7-9 and TRBJ2-7, with D hard to call. Germline V CDR1 and CDR2: SEHNR, FQNEAQ (reference sequence). CDR3 length: 15 residues. Trimming took 5 bases from V and 0 from J, leaving 14 bases between them. As DNA, the CDR3 is TGTGCCAGCAGCCCCCGGACGGAGAGCTCCTACGAGCAGTACTTC. It translates to CASSPRTESSYEQYF.

This clonotype was seen ten or more times. This chain links TRBV6-5 with TRBJ2-1; D is perhaps TRBD2 (5 bases). Trimming took 2 bases from V and 0 from J, leaving 14 bases between them. Per germline, CDR1 MNHEY and CDR2 SVGAGI. The CDR3 extends over 17 amino acids. Here the CDR3 DNA reads TGTGCCAGCAGTTACCGAGCGGACCGATTCTCCTACAATGAGCAGTTCTTC. This sequence encodes CASSYRADRFSYNEQFF.

This sequence joins TRBV20-1 and TRBJ2-1, with 10 bases that match TRBD2. V dropped 2 bases and J dropped 9; count of bases not matched to a gene: 7. Germline CDR1 DFQATT, CDR2 SNEGSKA (reference sequence). The CDR3 has 14 residues. CDR3 amino acids: CSARSGGGGSEQFF. DNA for the CDR3: TGCAGTGCTAGAAGCGGGGGGGGTGGCAGTGAGCAGTTCTTC.

This clonotype was seen ten or more times. The V gene is TRBV5-1, the J gene TRBJ2-7; TRBD2 matches at 11 bases. The CDR3 has 14 residues. Looked up from germline, CDR1 is SGHRS and CDR2 is YFSETQ. Unmatched junction bases numbered 6, after V lost 4 bases and J lost 6 bases. Written as DNA, the CDR3 is TGCGCCAGCAGCCCGGGACTAGCGGCTACCGAGCAGTACTTC. Translating gives CASSPGLAATEQYF. The entire variable domain, with the rest obtained from reference TRBV5-1 and TRBJ2-7, is as follows: KAGVTQTPRYLIKTRGQQVTLSCSPISGHRSVSWYQQTPGQGLQFLFEYFSETQRNKGNFPGRFSGRQFSNSRSEMNVSTLELGDSALYLCASSPGLAATEQYFGPGTRLTVT.

This clonotype was seen repeatedly, ten times or more. The chain carries TRBV7-3 and TRBJ2-1; tentatively, D is TRBD2 (6 bases). V shed 5 bases and J shed 12 bases, with 20 bases lying between them. The V gene's germline CDR1 is SGHTA and CDR2 FQGTGA. CDR3 length: 14 residues. The CDR3 here is CASSPRGTGQMQFF. The CDR3 coding sequence is TGTGCCAGCAGCCCACGCGGGACCGGTCAGATGCAGTTCTTC.

This clonotype showed up many times. This sequence joins TRBV6-2 or TRBV6-3 and TRBJ1-1; possible D gene TRBD1, 5 bases. This CDR3 comprises 17 residues. Germline loops: CDR1 MNHEY, CDR2 SVGEGT. V was shortened by 0 bases and J by 1 base, with 15 bases between the two germline ends. For the CDR3, the DNA is TGTGCCAGCAGTTACTCCGTAGCGACAGACAGGAACACTGAAGCTTTCTTT. Its protein product is CASSYSVATDRNTEAFF.

This clonotype appeared a few times. V and J are TRBV5-4 and TRBJ1-2; TRBD1 is a possible D gene (6 bases). The CDR3 length is 15 residues. Per germline, CDR1 SGHNT and CDR2 YYREEE (reference sequence). Trimming removed 3 bases from V and 2 bases from J, with 14 bases in between. CDR3 loop: CASSSMTGKNYGYTF. The CDR3 DNA reads TGTGCCAGCAGCTCAATGACAGGAAAAAACTATGGCTACACCTTC.

Ten or more counts support this clonotype. This chain connects TRBV10-3 to TRBJ2-7; 9 bases map to TRBD1. Germline lookup yields CDR1 ENHRY and CDR2 SYGVKD. The trim removed 5 bases at V and 0 bases at J, leaving 2 bases unmatched. CDR3 length: 14 residues. DNA of the CDR3: TGTGCCATCAGTCGGGGACAGGGCTCCTACGAGCAGTACTTC. Translation: CAISRGQGSYEQYF.

This clonotype was recorded many times. The rearrangement uses TRBV5-1 and TRBJ2-6; no definite D call. CDR1 SGHRS and CDR2 YFSETQ come from the germline V gene. The CDR3 runs to 12 residues. The ends were cut back, 7 bases at V and 4 bases at J, with 6 bases in the middle. The CDR3 reads CASFLGANVLTF. The CDR3 nucleotides are TGCGCCAGCTTTTTAGGGGCCAACGTCCTGACTTTC. Drawing the rest from reference TRBV5-1 and TRBJ2-6, the complete variable domain is KAGVTQTPRYLIKTRGQQVTLSCSPISGHRSVSWYQQTPGQGLQFLFEYFSETQRNKGNFPGRFSGRQFSNSRSEMNVSTLELGDSALYLCASFLGANVLTFGAGSRLTVL.

This clonotype was seen at least ten times. V is TRBV4-2 and J is TRBJ1-4, with D perhaps matching TRBD1 (5 bases). CDR1 is LGHNA, CDR2 YNFKEQ, per germline. The V gene lost 0 bases and the J gene lost 5 bases, with 10 bases spanning the gap. The CDR3 sequence is 15 residues long. CDR3 protein: CASSQDKRGNEKLFF. The CDR3 DNA reads TGTGCCAGCAGCCAAGATAAAAGGGGAAATGAAAAACTGTTTTTT.

This clonotype showed up many times. The CDR3 loop is CASSLGPGRGEAFF. DNA of the CDR3: TGTGCCAGCAGCTTAGGGCCGGGGCGGGGTGAAGCTTTCTTT. The chain has TRBV7-9 and TRBJ1-1; D is possibly TRBD1 (5 bases). This CDR3 region has 14 residues. Germline loops: CDR1 SEHNR, CDR2 FQNEAQ (reference sequence). The germline V and J ends were trimmed by 1 base and 7 bases, with 13 bases remaining between them.

There are many counts of this clonotype. The gene calls are TRBV2 and TRBJ1-1; no clear D gene. This CDR3 has 13 amino acids. The germline V gene encodes CDR1 SNHLY and CDR2 FYNNEI. V was shortened by 3 bases and J by 10 bases, with 15 bases between the two germline ends. CDR3 nucleotide sequence: TGTGCCAGCAGTGATGGCCTCAGAGGGCGAGCTTTCTTT. Amino acids: CASSDGLRGRAFF.

This clonotype appeared many times. The chain is built from TRBV20-1 and TRBJ1-2; the match to TRBD1 covers 7 bases. Per germline, CDR1 DFQATT and CDR2 SNEGSKA (reference sequence). The CDR3 covers 12 residues. With V trimmed by 5 bases and J by 6 bases, 6 bases remained unmatched. The CDR3 is CSAPDRVDGYTF. For the CDR3, the DNA is TGCAGTGCTCCTGACAGGGTGGATGGCTACACCTTC.

This clonotype was seen ten or more times. CDR3 in amino acids: CASKYSGHSYNEQFF. In DNA form, the CDR3 reads TGTGCCAGTAAATATTCGGGGCACTCCTACAATGAGCAGTTCTTC. The genes are TRBV19 and TRBJ2-1, with D perhaps given as TRBD1 or TRBD2 (5 bases each). V lost 7 bases and J 0 bases, leaving 13 bases between the germline ends. This CDR3 spans 15 amino acids. Per germline, CDR1 LNHDA and CDR2 SQIVND (reference sequence). Drawing the rest from reference TRBV19 and TRBJ2-1, the complete variable domain is DGGITQSPKYLFRKEGQNVTLSCEQNLNHDAMYWYRQDPGQGLRLIYYSQIVNDFQKGDIAEGYSVSREKKESFPLTVTSAQKNPTAFYLCASKYSGHSYNEQFFGPGTRLTVL.

This clonotype was counted at least ten times. The chain joins TRBV15 to TRBJ2-6; no firm D call. The CDR3 is 16 residues long. V lost 1 base and J lost 0, with 7 bases in between. CDR1 LNHNV and CDR2 YYDKDF come from the germline V gene (reference sequence). The CDR3 DNA reads TGTGCCACCAGCAGAGCTAACCCCTCTGGGGCCAACGTCCTGACTTTC. Translating it yields CATSRANPSGANVLTF. The full variable domain, rest sourced from reference TRBV15 and TRBJ2-6, is DAMVIQNPRYQVTQFGKPVTLSCSQTLNHNVMYWYQQKSSQAPKLLFHYYDKDFNNEADTPDNFQSRRPNTSFCFLDIRSPGLGDTAMYLCATSRANPSGANVLTFGAGSRLTVL.

This clonotype appeared many times. Mismatch with germline at one junction end may stem from a read error. This sequence joins TRBV7-7 and TRBJ2-1, with a weak D call TRBD1 (6 bases). The germline V gene has CDR1 SSHAT and CDR2 FNYEAQ (reference sequence). There are 16 residues in the CDR3. The CDR3 coding sequence is TGTGCTAGCAGCTCTGGAGCTGCTACAGGGACGGATGAGCAGTTCTTC. It is translated as CASSSGAATGTDEQFF.

This clonotype was seen repeatedly, ten times or more. The chain recombines TRBV20-1 with TRBJ1-4; TRBD1 matches at 10 bases. Per germline, CDR1 DFQATT and CDR2 SNEGSKA (reference sequence). CDR3 length equals 13 residues. V trimming: 6 bases; J trimming: 8 bases; junction bases outside the gene matches: 6. CDR3 in amino acids: CSAYDRGREKLFF. Here the CDR3 DNA reads TGCAGTGCCTATGACAGGGGGCGGGAAAAACTGTTTTTT.

This clonotype was counted ten times or more. J is TRBJ1-1 and V is TRBV13, with D possibly TRBD1 on 5 matching bases. The V and J ends lost 6 bases and 0 bases respectively, with 11 bases between them. The length of the CDR3 is 14 residues. The V gene's germline CDR1 is PRHDT and CDR2 FYEKMQ (reference sequence). The CDR3 DNA reads TGTGCCAGCAGACCGGGACGGTTGAACACTGAAGCTTTCTTT. This codes for CASRPGRLNTEAFF.

The table lists this clonotype with many counts. The chain is built from TRBV20-1 and TRBJ2-3; D gene uncertain. Germline CDR1 is DFQATT and CDR2 is SNEGSKA (reference sequence). The V gene lost 6 bases and the J gene lost 2 bases, with 9 bases spanning the gap. The length of the CDR3 is 12 residues. For the CDR3, the DNA is TGCAGTGCCAGAACAGTCACAGATACGCAGTATTTT. This encodes CSARTVTDTQYF.

This clonotype was seen at least ten times. The gene calls are TRBV5-5 and TRBJ1-2, with 7 bases matching TRBD1. CDR3 length equals 15 residues. Trimming took 0 bases from V and 6 from J; bases not matched to a gene: 8. The germline CDR1 and CDR2 sequences are SGHKS and YYEKEE (reference sequence). DNA for the CDR3: TGTGCCAGCAGCTTGGTTTTACAGGGGCTGAATGGCTACACCTTC. Encoded protein: CASSLVLQGLNGYTF.

Ten or more counts support this clonotype. This chain joins TRBV27 and TRBJ1-2; TRBD1 might be the D (6 bases). With 6 bases removed from V and 5 bases from J, the gap between germline ends came to 16 bases. The CDR3 length is 14 residues. Germline V gives CDR1 MNHEY, CDR2 SMNVEV (reference sequence). The CDR3 DNA is TGTGCCAGCAGCACGGGGGGCCCCCCGTATGGCTACACCTTC. This translates into CASSTGGPPYGYTF.

This clonotype showed up many times. The chain uses TRBV11-2 and TRBJ1-1; D ambiguous. Trimming cost V 5 bases and J 0 bases, with 10 bases left between them. Looked up from germline, CDR1 is SGHAT and CDR2 is FQNNGV. There are 14 residues in the CDR3. DNA for the CDR3: TGTGCCAGCAGCCTCTCCACGGTGAACACTGAAGCTTTCTTT. It encodes CASSLSTVNTEAFF. Filled out from reference TRBV11-2 and TRBJ1-1, the complete variable domain reads EAGVAQSPRYKIIEKRQSVAFWCNPISGHATLYWYQQILGQGPKLLIQFQNNGVVDDSQLPKDRFSAERLKGVDSTLKIQPAKLEDSAVYLCASSLSTVNTEAFFGQGTRLTVV.

There are many counts of this clonotype. This chain uses TRBV3-1 with TRBJ1-1, with D tentatively TRBD1 (6 bases). Trimming cost V 0 bases and J 4 bases, with 6 bases left between them. CDR1 is LGHDT and CDR2 is YNNKEL in the germline V gene (reference sequence). The CDR3 extends over 13 amino acids. The CDR3 loop is CASSQDRGTEAFF. The DNA of the CDR3 is TGTGCCAGCAGCCAAGACAGGGGCACTGAAGCTTTCTTT.